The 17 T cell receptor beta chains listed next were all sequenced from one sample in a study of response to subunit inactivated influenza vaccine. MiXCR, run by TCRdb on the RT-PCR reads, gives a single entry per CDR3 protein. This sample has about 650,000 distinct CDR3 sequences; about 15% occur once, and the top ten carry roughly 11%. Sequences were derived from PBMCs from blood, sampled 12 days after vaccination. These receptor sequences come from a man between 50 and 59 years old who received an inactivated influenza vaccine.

In nucleotides, the CDR3 is TGTGCCAGCAGCCAATTTGCATCCAACAATGAGCAGTTCTTC. It codes for CASSQFASNNEQFF. The chain combines TRBV4-2 with TRBJ2-1; D gene uncertain. The germline V gene has CDR1 LGHNA and CDR2 YNFKEQ. Trimming stripped 2 bases from V and 5 bases from J, with 10 bases between. The CDR3 has 14 amino acids.

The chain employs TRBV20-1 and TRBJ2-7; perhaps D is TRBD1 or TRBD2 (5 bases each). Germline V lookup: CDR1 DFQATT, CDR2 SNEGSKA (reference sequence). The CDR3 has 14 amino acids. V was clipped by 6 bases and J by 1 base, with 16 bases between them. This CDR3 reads CSARPGRNSYEQYF. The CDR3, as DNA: TGCAGTGCCAGACCGGGACGGAATTCCTACGAGCAGTACTTC.

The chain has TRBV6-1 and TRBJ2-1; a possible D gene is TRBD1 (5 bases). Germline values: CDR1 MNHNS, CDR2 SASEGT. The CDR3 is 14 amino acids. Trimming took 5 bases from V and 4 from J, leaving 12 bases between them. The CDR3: CASSRLQVYNEQFF. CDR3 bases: TGTGCCAGCAGTCGGCTACAGGTTTACAATGAGCAGTTCTTC.

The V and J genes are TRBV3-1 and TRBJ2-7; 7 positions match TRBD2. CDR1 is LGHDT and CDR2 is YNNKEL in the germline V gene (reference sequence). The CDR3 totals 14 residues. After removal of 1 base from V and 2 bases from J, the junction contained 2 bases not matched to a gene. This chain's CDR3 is CASSQARGAYEQYF. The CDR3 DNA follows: TGTGCCAGCAGCCAAGCTCGGGGGGCCTACGAGCAGTACTTC.

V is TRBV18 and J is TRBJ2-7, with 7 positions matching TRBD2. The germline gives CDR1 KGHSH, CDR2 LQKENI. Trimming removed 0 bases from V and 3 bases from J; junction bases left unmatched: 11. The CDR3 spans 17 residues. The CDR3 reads CASSPPVGGGTNYEQYF. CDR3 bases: TGTGCCAGCTCACCACCGGTAGGAGGCGGGACTAACTACGAGCAGTACTTC.

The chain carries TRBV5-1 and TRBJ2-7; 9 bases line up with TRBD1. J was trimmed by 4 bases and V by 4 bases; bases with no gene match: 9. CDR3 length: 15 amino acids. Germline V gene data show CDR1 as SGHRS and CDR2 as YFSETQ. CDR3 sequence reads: CASSQATGGLYEQYF. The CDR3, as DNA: TGCGCCAGCAGCCAAGCAACAGGGGGCTTGTACGAGCAGTACTTC.

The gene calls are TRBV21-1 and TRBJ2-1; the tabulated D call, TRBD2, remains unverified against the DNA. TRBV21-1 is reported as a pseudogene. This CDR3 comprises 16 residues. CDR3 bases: TGTGCCAGCAATATAGCTAGCGGGAGGGCCTACAATGAGCAGTTCTTC. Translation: CASNIASGRAYNEQFF.

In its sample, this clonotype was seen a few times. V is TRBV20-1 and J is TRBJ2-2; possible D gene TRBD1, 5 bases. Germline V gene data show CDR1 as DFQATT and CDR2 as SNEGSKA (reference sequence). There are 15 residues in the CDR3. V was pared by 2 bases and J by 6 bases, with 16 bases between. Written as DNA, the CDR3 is TGCAGTGCTAGAAGGGGCAGGCTCCATGCCGGGGAGCTGTTTTTT. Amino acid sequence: CSARRGRLHAGELFF.

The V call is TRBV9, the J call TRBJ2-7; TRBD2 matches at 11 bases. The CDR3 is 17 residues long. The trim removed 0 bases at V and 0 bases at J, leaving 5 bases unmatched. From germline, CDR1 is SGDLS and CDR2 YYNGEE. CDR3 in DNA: TGTGCCAGCAGCGTAGCTACTAGCGGGAGTAGCTCCTACGAGCAGTACTTC. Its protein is CASSVATSGSSSYEQYF.

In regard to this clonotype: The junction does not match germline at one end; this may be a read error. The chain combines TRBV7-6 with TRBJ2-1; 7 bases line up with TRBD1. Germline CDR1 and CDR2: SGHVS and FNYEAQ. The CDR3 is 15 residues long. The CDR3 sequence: CASSLGTVSFNEQFF. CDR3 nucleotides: TGTGCCAGCAGCCTCGGGACAGTCTCCTTCAATGAGCAGTTCTTC.

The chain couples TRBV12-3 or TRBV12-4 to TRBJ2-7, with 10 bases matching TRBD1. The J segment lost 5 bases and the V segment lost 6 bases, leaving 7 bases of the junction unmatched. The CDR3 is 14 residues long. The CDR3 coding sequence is TGTGCCAGCAGCCAGGGACAGGGGAACCACGAGCAGTACTTC. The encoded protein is CASSQGQGNHEQYF.

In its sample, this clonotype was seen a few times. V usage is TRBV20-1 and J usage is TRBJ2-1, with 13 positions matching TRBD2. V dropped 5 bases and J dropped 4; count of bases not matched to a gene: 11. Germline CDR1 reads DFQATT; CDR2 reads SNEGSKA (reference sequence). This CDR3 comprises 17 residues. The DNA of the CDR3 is TGCAGTGCTCCACCACCGACTAGCGGGAGGCAGTACAATGAGCAGTTCTTC. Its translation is CSAPPPTSGRQYNEQFF.

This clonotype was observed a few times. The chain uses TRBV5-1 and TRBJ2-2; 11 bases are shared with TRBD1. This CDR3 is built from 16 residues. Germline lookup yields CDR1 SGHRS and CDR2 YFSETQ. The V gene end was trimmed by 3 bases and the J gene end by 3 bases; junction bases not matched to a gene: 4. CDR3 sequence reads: CASSWTGGADTGELFF. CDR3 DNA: TGCGCCAGCAGCTGGACAGGGGGCGCGGACACCGGGGAGCTGTTTTTT. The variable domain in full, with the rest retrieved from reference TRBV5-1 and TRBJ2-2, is KAGVTQTPRYLIKTRGQQVTLSCSPISGHRSVSWYQQTPGQGLQFLFEYFSETQRNKGNFPGRFSGRQFSNSRSEMNVSTLELGDSALYLCASSWTGGADTGELFFGEGSRLTVL.

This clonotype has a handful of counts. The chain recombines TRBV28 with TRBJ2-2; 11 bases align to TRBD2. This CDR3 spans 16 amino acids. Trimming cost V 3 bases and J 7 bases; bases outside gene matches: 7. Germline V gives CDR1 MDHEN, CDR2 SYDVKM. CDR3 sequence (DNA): TGTGCCAGCAGTTTTAGCGGGAGGGCCCTCATCGGGGAGCTGTTTTTT. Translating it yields CASSFSGRALIGELFF.

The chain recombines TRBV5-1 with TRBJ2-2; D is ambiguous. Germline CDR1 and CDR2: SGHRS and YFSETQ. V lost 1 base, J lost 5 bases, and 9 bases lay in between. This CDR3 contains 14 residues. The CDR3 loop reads CASSLSRDTGELFF. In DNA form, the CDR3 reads TGCGCCAGCAGCTTGTCCAGAGATACCGGGGAGCTGTTTTTT.

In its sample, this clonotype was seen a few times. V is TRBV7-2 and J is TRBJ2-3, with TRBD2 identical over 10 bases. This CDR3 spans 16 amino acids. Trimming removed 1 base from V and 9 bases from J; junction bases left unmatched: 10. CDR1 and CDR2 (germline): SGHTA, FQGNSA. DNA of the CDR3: TGTGCCAGCAGCTTAGGGACTAGCGGACCTTCGGGGACGCAGTATTTT. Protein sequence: CASSLGTSGPSGTQYF.

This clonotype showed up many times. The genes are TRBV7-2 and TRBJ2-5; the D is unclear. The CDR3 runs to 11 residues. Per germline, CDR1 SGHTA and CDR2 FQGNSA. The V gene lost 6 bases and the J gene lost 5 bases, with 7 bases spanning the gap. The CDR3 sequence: CASSSWETQYF. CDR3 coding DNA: TGTGCCAGCAGTTCCTGGGAGACCCAGTACTTC. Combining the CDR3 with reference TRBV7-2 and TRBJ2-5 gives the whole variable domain GAGVSQSPSNKVTEKGKDVELRCDPISGHTALYWYRQSLGQGLEFLIYFQGNSAPDKSGLPSDRFSAERTGGSVSTLTIQRTQQEDSAVYLCASSSWETQYFGPGTRLLVL.